Listed below are T cell receptor beta chains from one sample, sequenced in a study of T cells in Graves' hyperthyroidism and ophthalmopathy. TCRdb reprocessed the multiplex PCR reads via MiXCR and lists one record per CDR3 protein. The repertoire includes more than 300,000 distinct CDR3 sequences, around 13% of them detected once, and 20% to 25% sits in the top ten. The sample taken for sequencing was blood. These receptors all come from a woman aged 30 to 39 with Graves' hyperthyroidism. CDR3s include the opening cysteine and the closing phenylalanine or tryptophan. The D gene is left open where the match is weak. Size values are once, few and many counts, or a class for expanded clones, and some rows have none.

cdr3_nt cdr3_aa v_call d_call j_call clone_size
TGTGCCAGCAGGGGTGGGACAGACCTTTTGAACACTGAAGCTTTCTTT CASRGGTDLLNTEAFF TRBV28 TRBD1 TRBJ1-1 many
TGTGCCAGCAGTGTCGGGACTAGCGGCTACGAGCAGTACTTC CASSVGTSGYEQYF TRBV6-1 TRBD2 TRBJ2-7 -
TGTGCCAGCAGTGGCCCCCCCGGATACTCCACAGATACGCAGTATTTT CASSGPPGYSTDTQYF TRBV2 - TRBJ2-3 many
TGTGCCGGCAGCCAGGGACTAGCGAACACCGGGGAGCTGTTTTTT CAGSQGLANTGELFF TRBV28 TRBD2 TRBJ2-2 -
TGTGCCAGCAGTCCCAGACAGACTAATGGCTACACCTTC CASSPRQTNGYTF TRBV27 - TRBJ1-2 many
TGTGCCAGCAGTCCCCTCGGGACGCAAGAGACCCAGTACTTC CASSPLGTQETQYF TRBV28 - TRBJ2-5 many
TGTGCCAGCAGACGCGACAGTACGTATAACAATCAGCCCCAGCATTTT CASRRDSTYNNQPQHF TRBV6-1 - TRBJ1-5 -
TGTGCCAGCAGCTATAGCGGGAGGCCCCGCCAAGATACGCAGTATTTT CASSYSGRPRQDTQYF TRBV28 TRBD2 TRBJ2-3 many
TGTGCCAGCAGTTCCCAGGAGGTGAACACCGGGGAGCTGTTTTTT CASSSQEVNTGELFF TRBV6-1 - TRBJ2-2 many
TGTGCCAGTTTGGAGGGGAATTTGAACACCGGGGAGCTGTTTTTT CASLEGNLNTGELFF TRBV6-1 - TRBJ2-2 -
TGTGCCAGCAGTGAGGCCTACCCCGCCTCGAACACCGGGGAGCTGTTTTTT CASSEAYPASNTGELFF TRBV6-1 - TRBJ2-2 few
TGTGCCAGCAGTGAATATAGGGGGGTTGGAAATCAGCCCCAGCATTTT CASSEYRGVGNQPQHF TRBV25-1 - TRBJ1-5 many
TGTGCCAGCAGGAGACAGGGATTGCACACTGAAGCTTTCTTT CASRRQGLHTEAFF TRBV6-1 TRBD1 TRBJ1-1 -
TGCAGTGCTGCGAAACAGGGTTCTGGCTACACCTTC CSAAKQGSGYTF TRBV20-1 - TRBJ1-2 -
TGCAGTGCAGACCCTACAGCGGGAGGTCGGAATGAGCAGTTCTTC CSADPTAGGRNEQFF TRBV20-1 TRBD2 TRBJ2-1 -
TGTGCCAGCAGCCCTTCGGGGGACAGGGGAATTGGTCAGCCCCAGCATTTT CASSPSGDRGIGQPQHF TRBV6-1 TRBD1 TRBJ1-5 few
TGCAGTGCTAGACCCCTCGGGGGGTCGAACACCGGGGAGCTGTTTTTT CSARPLGGSNTGELFF TRBV20-1 TRBD2 TRBJ2-2 many
TGTGCCAGCAGCGCCCCCGGGACAGGGGGCCATTGGAATGAGCAGTTCTTC CASSAPGTGGHWNEQFF TRBV13 TRBD1 TRBJ2-1 -
TGCGCCAGCAGCCAAGAAAGAGGGTTTCAGCCCCAGCATTTT CASSQERGFQPQHF TRBV4-3 - TRBJ1-5 few
TGTGCCAGCAGCTCGCCCACAGGGGAGTCTGGTGAAAAACTGTTTTTT CASSSPTGESGEKLFF TRBV7-8 TRBD1 TRBJ1-4 many
TGTGCCAGCCGTGGGGGGCCTGATGAAAAACTGTTTTTT CASRGGPDEKLFF TRBV18 - TRBJ1-4 few
TGTGCCAGGAGTATATATGCGGGAGATACGCAGTATTTT CARSIYAGDTQYF TRBV19 - TRBJ2-3 -
TGTGCCATCAAGTCTGACCGCTACGAGCAGTACTTC CAIKSDRYEQYF TRBV10-3 - TRBJ2-7 many
TGTGCCAGCAGTGGGGAAGCCTACGAGCAGTACTTC CASSGEAYEQYF TRBV2 - TRBJ2-7 many
TGCGCCAGCAGCCGCCTCCCACAGGGGGAAAAACTGTTTTTT CASSRLPQGEKLFF TRBV4-1 TRBD1 TRBJ1-4 -
TGTGCCAGTAGCCACTTGGGAGGGGAGCTGTTTTTT CASSHLGGELFF TRBV19 - TRBJ2-2 few
TGTGCCAGCAGCTTAGGAAGTTCCAGCCGGGGCGAGCAGTACTTC CASSLGSSSRGEQYF TRBV7-8 - TRBJ2-7 few
TGTGCCAGCTTCGCTCGGGCGGTAGGGACTAGCGGGAGCGCCTACGAGCAGTACTTC CASFARAVGTSGSAYEQYF TRBV28 TRBD2 TRBJ2-7 many
TGTGCCAGCAGCGACCACACAGCGGGAGTTTACAATGAGCAGTTCTTC CASSDHTAGVYNEQFF TRBV7-3 TRBD2 TRBJ2-1 many
TGTGCCAGCAGCCCTATAGGAGTGAATAATTCACCCCTCCACTTT CASSPIGVNNSPLHF TRBV4-2 - TRBJ1-6 -
TGCAGTGCTACGTCCGTGTCGATCTCCTACAATGAGCAGTTCTTC CSATSVSISYNEQFF TRBV20-1 - TRBJ2-1 many
TGCAGTGCCACAGGGGGGGCCTTGAACACTGAAGCTTTCTTT CSATGGALNTEAFF TRBV20-1 TRBD1 TRBJ1-1 many
TGTGCCAGCAGCCCCGACGGGCTTCCACTCGATACGCAGTATTTT CASSPDGLPLDTQYF TRBV7-2 - TRBJ2-3 few
TGTGCCAGCTCACCATCTTCAGGGGCAGGGGGAAATCAGCCCCAGCATTTT CASSPSSGAGGNQPQHF TRBV18 TRBD1 TRBJ1-5 few
TGTGCCAGCAGTCTCCCACGGGGAATCGGGTCCTACAATGAGCAGTTCTTC CASSLPRGIGSYNEQFF TRBV12-3/TRBV12-4 - TRBJ2-1 many
TGTGCCAGCAGTAACAGGGTTAGCGAGCAGTACTTC CASSNRVSEQYF TRBV6-1 - TRBJ2-7 -
TGTGCCAGCAGCTTAGATATTAGCTTTTCGGAGACCCAGTACTTC CASSLDISFSETQYF TRBV7-2 - TRBJ2-5 -
TGCACCATGCTAGCGGACACAGATACGCAGTATTTT CTMLADTDTQYF TRBV20-1 TRBD2 TRBJ2-3 few
TGTGCCAGTAGCGGGTCAGAAGATCAGCCCCAGCATTTT CASSGSEDQPQHF TRBV19 - TRBJ1-5 -
TGTGCCAGCAGTTACTCCACGACCCTGAATTCACCCCTCCACTTT CASSYSTTLNSPLHF TRBV6-5 - TRBJ1-6 many
TGTGCCAGCAGGATTAGGTGGGGGCGCGAGACCCAGTACTTC CASRIRWGRETQYF TRBV28 - TRBJ2-5 many
TGTGCCAGCAGCCTACCTGGACTAGCGGGCGAGCAGTACTTC CASSLPGLAGEQYF TRBV7-9 TRBD2 TRBJ2-7 many
TGTGCCACCAGTTCAGGGGACCCGAACACTGAAGCTTTCTTT CATSSGDPNTEAFF TRBV15 - TRBJ1-1 -
TGTGCCAGCAGTTTCGCCCCGATAAACAATGAGCAGTTCTTC CASSFAPINNEQFF TRBV12-3/TRBV12-4 - TRBJ2-1 many
TGTGCCAGTAGTGACACAGGATTAGGCAATCAGCCCCAGCATTTT CASSDTGLGNQPQHF TRBV19 - TRBJ1-5 -
TGCAGTGCTACGGTGCGGAAGAGTTTTGAGACAGATACGCAGTATTTT CSATVRKSFETDTQYF TRBV20-1 - TRBJ2-3 many
TGTGCCAGCAGTTTTTCTAGCGGGAGGGCTGTTGAGCAGTTCTTC CASSFSSGRAVEQFF TRBV28 TRBD2 TRBJ2-1 few
TGCGCCAGCAGCCAAGATAGTGAACCGGAGCTATACGAGCAGTACTTC CASSQDSEPELYEQYF TRBV4-3 - TRBJ2-7 -
TGTGCCAGCAGTCCAGGGAGAAACACCATATATTTT CASSPGRNTIYF TRBV13 - TRBJ1-3 many
TGTGCCAGCCTCCAAAGCGGGGACCGCACAGATACGCAGTATTTT CASLQSGDRTDTQYF TRBV7-9 TRBD2 TRBJ2-3 many
TGTGCCAGCAGTCCCGAGGCAGCGGGGCCCTACAATGAGCAGTTCTTC CASSPEAAGPYNEQFF TRBV28 TRBD2 TRBJ2-1 many